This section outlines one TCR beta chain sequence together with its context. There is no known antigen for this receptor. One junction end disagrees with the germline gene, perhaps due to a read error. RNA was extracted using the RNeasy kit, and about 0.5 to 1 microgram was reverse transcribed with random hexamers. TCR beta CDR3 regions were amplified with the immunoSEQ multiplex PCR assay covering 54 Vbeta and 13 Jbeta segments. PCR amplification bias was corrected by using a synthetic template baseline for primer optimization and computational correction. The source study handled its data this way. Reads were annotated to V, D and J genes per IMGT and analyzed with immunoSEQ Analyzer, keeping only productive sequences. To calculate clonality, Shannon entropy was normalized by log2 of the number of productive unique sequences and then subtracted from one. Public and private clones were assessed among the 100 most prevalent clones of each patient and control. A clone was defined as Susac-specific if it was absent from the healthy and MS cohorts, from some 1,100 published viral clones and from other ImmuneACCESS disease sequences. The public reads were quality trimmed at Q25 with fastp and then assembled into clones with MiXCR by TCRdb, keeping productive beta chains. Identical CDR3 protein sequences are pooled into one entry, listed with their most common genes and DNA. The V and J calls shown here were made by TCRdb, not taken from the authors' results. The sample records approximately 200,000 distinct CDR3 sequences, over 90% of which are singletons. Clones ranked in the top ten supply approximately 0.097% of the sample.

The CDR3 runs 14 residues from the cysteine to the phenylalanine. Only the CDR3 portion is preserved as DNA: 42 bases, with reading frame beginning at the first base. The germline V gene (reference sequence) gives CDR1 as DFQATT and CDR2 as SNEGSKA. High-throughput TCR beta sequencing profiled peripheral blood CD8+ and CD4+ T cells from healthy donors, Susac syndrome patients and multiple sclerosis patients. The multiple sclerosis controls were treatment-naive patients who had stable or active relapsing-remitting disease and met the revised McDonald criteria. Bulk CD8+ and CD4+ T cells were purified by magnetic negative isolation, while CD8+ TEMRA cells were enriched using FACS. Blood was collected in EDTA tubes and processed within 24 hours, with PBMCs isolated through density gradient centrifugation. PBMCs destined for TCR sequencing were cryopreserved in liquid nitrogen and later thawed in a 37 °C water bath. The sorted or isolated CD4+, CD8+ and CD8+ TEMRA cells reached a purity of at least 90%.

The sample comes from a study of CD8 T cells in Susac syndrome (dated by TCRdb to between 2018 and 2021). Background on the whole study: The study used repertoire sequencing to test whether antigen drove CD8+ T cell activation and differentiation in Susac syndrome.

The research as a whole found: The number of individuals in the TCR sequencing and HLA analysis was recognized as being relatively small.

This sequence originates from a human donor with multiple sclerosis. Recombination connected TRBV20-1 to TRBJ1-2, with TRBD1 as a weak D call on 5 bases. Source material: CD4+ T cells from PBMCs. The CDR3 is CSAGVRDGLIGYAF. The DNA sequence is TGCAGTGCTGGAGTCCGGGACGGCCTCATAGGCTACGCCTTC.